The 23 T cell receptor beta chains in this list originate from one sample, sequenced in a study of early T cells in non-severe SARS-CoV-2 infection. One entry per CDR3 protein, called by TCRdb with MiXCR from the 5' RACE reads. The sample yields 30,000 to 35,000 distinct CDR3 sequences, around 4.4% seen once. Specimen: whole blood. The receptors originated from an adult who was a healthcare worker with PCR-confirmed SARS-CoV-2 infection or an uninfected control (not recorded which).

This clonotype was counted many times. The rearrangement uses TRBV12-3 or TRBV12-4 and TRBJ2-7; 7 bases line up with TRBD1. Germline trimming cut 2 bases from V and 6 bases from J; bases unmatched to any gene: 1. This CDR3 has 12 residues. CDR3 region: CASSLTGVEQYF. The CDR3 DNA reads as TGTGCCAGCAGTTTAACAGGGGTCGAGCAGTACTTC.

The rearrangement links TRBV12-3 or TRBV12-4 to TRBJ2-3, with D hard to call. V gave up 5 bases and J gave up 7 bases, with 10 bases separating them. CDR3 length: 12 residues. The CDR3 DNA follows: TGTGCCAGCAGTCGGTCCTCCAATACGCAGTATTTT. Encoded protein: CASSRSSNTQYF.

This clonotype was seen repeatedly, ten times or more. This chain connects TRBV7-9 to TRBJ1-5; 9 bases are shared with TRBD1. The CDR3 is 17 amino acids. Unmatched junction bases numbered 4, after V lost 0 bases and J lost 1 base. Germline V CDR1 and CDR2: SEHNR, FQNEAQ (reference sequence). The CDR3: CASSLAGQGRSNQPQHF. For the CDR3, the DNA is TGTGCCAGCAGCTTAGCGGGACAGGGTCGGAGCAATCAGCCCCAGCATTTT. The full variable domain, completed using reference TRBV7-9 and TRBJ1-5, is DTGVSQNPRHKITKRGQNVTFRCDPISEHNRLYWYRQTLGQGPEFLTYFQNEAQLEKSRLLSDRFSAERPKGSFSTLEIQRTEQGDSAMYLCASSLAGQGRSNQPQHFGDGTRLSIL.

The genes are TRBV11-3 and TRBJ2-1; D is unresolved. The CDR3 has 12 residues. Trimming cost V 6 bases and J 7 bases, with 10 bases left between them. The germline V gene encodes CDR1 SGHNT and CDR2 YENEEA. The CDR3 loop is CASSGLGNEQFF. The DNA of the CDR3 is TGTGCCAGCAGTGGATTGGGGAATGAGCAGTTCTTC.

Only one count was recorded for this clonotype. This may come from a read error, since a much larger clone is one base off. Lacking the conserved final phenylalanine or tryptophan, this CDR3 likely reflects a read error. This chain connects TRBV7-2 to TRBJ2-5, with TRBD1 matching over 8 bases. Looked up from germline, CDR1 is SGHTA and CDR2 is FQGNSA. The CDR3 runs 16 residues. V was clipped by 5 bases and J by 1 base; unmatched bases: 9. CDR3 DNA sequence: TGTGCCAGCAGCGCCGGATTCACAGGGGGCCAAGAGACCCAGTACCTC. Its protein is CASSAGFTGGQETQYL.

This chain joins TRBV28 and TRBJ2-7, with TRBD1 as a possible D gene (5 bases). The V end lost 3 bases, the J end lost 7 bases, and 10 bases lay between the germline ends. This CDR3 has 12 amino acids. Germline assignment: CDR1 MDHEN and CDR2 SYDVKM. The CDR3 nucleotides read TGTGCCAGCAGTTTCCCCTCAGGGGAGCAGTACTTC. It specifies CASSFPSGEQYF.

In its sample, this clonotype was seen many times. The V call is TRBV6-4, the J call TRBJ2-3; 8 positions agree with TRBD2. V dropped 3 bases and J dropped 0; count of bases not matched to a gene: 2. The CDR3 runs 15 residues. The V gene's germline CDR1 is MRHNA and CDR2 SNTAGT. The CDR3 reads CASSEERGSTDTQYF. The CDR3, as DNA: TGTGCCAGCAGTGAAGAGCGGGGGAGCACAGATACGCAGTATTTT.

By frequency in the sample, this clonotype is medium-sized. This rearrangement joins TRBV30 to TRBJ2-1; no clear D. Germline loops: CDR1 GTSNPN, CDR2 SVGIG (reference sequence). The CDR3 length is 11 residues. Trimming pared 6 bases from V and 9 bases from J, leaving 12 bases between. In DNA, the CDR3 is TGTGCCTGTAGAGAAGCAGGTGAGCAGTTCTTC. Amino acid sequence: CACREAGEQFF.

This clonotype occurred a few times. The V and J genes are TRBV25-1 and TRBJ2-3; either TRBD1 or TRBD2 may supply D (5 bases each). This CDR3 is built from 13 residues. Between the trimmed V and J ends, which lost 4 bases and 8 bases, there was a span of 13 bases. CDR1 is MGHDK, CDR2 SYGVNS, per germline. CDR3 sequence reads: CASSARDRGTQYF. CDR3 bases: TGTGCCAGCAGTGCCCGGGACCGTGGTACGCAGTATTTT.

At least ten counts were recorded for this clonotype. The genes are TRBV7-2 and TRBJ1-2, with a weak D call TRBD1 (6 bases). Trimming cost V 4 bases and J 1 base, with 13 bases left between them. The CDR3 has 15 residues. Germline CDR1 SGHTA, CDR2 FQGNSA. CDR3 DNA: TGTGCCAGCAGCTCCAACAGGGCTAATAACTATGGCTACACCTTC. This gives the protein CASSSNRANNYGYTF.

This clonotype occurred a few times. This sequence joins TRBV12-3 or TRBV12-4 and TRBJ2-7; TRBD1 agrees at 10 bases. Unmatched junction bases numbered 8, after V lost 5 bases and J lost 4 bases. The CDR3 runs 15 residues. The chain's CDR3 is CASSRQGAGLYEQYF. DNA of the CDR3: TGTGCCAGCAGTCGACAGGGGGCAGGGTTGTACGAGCAGTACTTC.

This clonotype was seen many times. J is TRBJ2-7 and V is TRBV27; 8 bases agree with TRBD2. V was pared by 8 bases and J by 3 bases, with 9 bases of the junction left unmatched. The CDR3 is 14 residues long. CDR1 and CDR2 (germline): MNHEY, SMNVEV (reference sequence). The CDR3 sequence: CASRRGAGGYEQYF. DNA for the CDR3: TGTGCCAGCCGCCGGGGGGCGGGAGGCTACGAGCAGTACTTC.

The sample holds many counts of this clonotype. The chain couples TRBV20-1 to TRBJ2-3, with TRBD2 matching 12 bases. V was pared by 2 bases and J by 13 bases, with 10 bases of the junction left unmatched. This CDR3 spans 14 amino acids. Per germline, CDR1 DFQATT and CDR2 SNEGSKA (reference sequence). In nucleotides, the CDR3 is TGCAGTGCTAGAACCTCGGGACTAGCGGGTCACAAGTATTTT. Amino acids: CSARTSGLAGHKYF.

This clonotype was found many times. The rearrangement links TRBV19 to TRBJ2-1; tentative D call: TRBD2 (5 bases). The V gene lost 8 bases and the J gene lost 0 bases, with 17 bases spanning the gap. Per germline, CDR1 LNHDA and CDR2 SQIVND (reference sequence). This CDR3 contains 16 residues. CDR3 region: CASVGRWESSYNEQFF. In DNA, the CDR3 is TGTGCCAGTGTGGGTCGGTGGGAGAGCTCCTACAATGAGCAGTTCTTC. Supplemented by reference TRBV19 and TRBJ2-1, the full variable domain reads DGGITQSPKYLFRKEGQNVTLSCEQNLNHDAMYWYRQDPGQGLRLIYYSQIVNDFQKGDIAEGYSVSREKKESFPLTVTSAQKNPTAFYLCASVGRWESSYNEQFFGPGTRLTVL.

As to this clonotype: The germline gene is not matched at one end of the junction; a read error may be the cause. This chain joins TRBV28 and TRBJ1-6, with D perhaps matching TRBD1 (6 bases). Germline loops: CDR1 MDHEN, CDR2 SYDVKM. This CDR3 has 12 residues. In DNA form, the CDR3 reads TGTGCCAGCAGTTTATTAAATCAGGGGTCCACTTTT. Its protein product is CASSLLNQGSTF.

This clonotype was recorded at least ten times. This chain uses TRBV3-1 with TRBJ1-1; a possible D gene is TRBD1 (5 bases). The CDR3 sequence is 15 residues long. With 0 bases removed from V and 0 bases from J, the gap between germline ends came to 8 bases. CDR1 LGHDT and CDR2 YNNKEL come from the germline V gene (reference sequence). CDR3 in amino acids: CASSQDWGMNTEAFF. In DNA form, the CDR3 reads TGTGCCAGCAGCCAAGACTGGGGCATGAACACTGAAGCTTTCTTT. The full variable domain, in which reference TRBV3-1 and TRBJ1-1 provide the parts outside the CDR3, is DTAVSQTPKYLVTQMGNDKSIKCEQNLGHDTMYWYKQDSKKFLKIMFSYNNKELIINETVPNRFSPKSPDKAHLNLHINSLELGDSAVYFCASSQDWGMNTEAFFGQGTRLTVV.

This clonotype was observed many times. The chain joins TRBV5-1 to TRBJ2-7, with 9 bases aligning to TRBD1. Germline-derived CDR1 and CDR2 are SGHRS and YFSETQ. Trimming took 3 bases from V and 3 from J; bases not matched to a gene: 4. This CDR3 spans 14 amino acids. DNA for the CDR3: TGCGCCAGCAGCTGGACAGGGGAGGGCTACGAGCAGTACTTC. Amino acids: CASSWTGEGYEQYF.

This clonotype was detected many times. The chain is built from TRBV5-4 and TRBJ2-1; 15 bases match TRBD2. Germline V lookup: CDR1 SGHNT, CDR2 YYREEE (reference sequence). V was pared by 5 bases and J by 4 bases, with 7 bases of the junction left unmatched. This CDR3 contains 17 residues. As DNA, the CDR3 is TGTGCCAGCAGTCCCGGGACTAGCGGGAGGACTTACAATGAGCAGTTCTTC. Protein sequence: CASSPGTSGRTYNEQFF. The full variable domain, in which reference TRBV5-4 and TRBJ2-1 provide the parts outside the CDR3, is ETGVTQSPTHLIKTRGQQVTLRCSSQSGHNTVSWYQQALGQGPQFIFQYYREEENGRGNFPPRFSGLQFPNYSSELNVNALELDDSALYLCASSPGTSGRTYNEQFFGPGTRLTVL.

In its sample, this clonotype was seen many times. The DNA for the CDR3 is TGTGCCAGCAGGCCTAGCGGGGGGGCCCGCAATGAGCAGTTCTTC. It encodes CASRPSGGARNEQFF. V and J are TRBV2 and TRBJ2-1, with 12 bases fitting TRBD2. This CDR3 spans 15 amino acids. The germline CDR1 and CDR2 sequences are SNHLY and FYNNEI. With 6 bases clipped from V and 6 bases from J, the junction kept 6 bases outside the gene matches. Supplemented by reference TRBV2 and TRBJ2-1, the full variable domain reads EPEVTQTPSHQVTQMGQEVILRCVPISNHLYFYWYRQILGQKVEFLVSFYNNEISEKSEIFDDQFSVERPDGSNFTLKIRSTKLEDSAMYFCASRPSGGARNEQFFGPGTRLTVL.

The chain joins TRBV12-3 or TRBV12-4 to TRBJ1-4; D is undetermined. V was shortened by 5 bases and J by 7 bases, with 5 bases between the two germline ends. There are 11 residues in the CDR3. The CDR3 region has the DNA TGTGCCAGCAGTCTAAGTGAAAAACTGTTTTTT. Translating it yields CASSLSEKLFF.

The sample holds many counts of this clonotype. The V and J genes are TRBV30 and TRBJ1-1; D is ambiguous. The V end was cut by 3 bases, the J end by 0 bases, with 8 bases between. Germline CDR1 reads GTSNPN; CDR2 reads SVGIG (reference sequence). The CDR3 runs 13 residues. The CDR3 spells CAWSSLVNTEAFF. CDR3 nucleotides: TGTGCCTGGAGCTCCCTGGTGAACACTGAAGCTTTCTTT.

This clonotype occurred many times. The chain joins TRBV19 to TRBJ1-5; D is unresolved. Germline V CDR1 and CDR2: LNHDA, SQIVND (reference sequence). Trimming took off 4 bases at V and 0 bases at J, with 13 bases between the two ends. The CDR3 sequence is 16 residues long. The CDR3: CASSTSGDNSNQPQHF. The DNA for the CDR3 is TGTGCCAGTAGTACCTCAGGCGACAATAGCAATCAGCCCCAGCATTTT. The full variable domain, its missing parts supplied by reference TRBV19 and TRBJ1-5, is DGGITQSPKYLFRKEGQNVTLSCEQNLNHDAMYWYRQDPGQGLRLIYYSQIVNDFQKGDIAEGYSVSREKKESFPLTVTSAQKNPTAFYLCASSTSGDNSNQPQHFGDGTRLSIL.

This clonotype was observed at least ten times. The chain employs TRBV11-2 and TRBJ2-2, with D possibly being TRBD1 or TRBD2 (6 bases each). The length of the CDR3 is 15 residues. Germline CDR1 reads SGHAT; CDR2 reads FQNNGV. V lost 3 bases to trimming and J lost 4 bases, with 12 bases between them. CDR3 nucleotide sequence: TGTGCCAGCAGCTTCACGGGGGCGAGCACCGGGGAGCTGTTTTTT. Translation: CASSFTGASTGELFF.